The 31 T cell receptor beta chains listed next were all sequenced from one sample in a study of identical twins. TCRdb analysed the 5' RACE reads with MiXCR anew, one entry per CDR3 protein. The table shows about 260,000 distinct CDR3 sequences, with around 7% occurring only once. These sequences were also reported in another study, on yellow fever vaccine responses in identical twins.

Specimen: memory (CD45RO+) T cells sorted from blood. These receptors were obtained from a woman under 30 in good health.

This clonotype was picked up a small number of times. This chain links TRBV15 with TRBJ2-2, with 7 bases lining up with TRBD2. CDR1 is LNHNV and CDR2 is YYDKDF in the germline V gene (reference sequence). The CDR3 is made up of 15 amino acids. V lost 3 bases to trimming and J lost 6 bases; unmatched junction nucleotides: 7. CDR3 sequence: CATSRPASGAGELFF. The CDR3 nucleotides read TGTGCCACCAGCAGGCCTGCGAGCGGGGCCGGGGAGCTGTTTTTT.

This chain uses TRBV10-2 with TRBJ1-1, with 10 positions matching TRBD1. V lost 7 bases and J lost 10; bases outside the gene matches: 9. Germline V gene sequence: CDR1 WSHSY, CDR2 SAAADI. The CDR3 has 13 residues. The CDR3: CASTGTGVSGAFF. The CDR3 DNA reads as TGCGCCAGCACCGGGACAGGGGTTTCTGGAGCTTTCTTT.

This clonotype was seen only a few times. The rearrangement uses TRBV4-2 and TRBJ2-3; D gene unclear. Germline loops: CDR1 LGHNA, CDR2 YNFKEQ. Trimming took off 0 bases at V and 3 bases at J, with 10 bases between the two ends. There are 15 residues in the CDR3. The CDR3 protein is CASSQEGAVTDTQYF. The CDR3 DNA sequence: TGTGCCAGCAGCCAAGAAGGCGCGGTTACAGATACGCAGTATTTT.

This clonotype occurred many times. An end of the junction differs from the germline gene, which may be a read error. The genes are TRBV12-3 or TRBV12-4 and TRBJ2-2; D remains unclear. This CDR3 region has 12 residues. The CDR3 coding sequence is TGCGCCAGCAGCTTGGGGACCGGGGAGCTGTTTTTT. Amino acid sequence: CASSLGTGELFF.

This rearrangement joins TRBV9 to TRBJ2-1, with 12 bases aligning to TRBD2. The CDR3 spans 16 residues. V lost 0 bases, J lost 8 bases, and 6 bases stayed unmatched. CDR1 SGDLS and CDR2 YYNGEE come from the germline V gene. The CDR3 coding sequence is TGTGCCAGCAGCGTAGAGGCTAGCGGGAGGGGGGATGAGCAGTTCTTC. Its protein product is CASSVEASGRGDEQFF.

This clonotype showed up just a few times. The chain employs TRBV12-3 or TRBV12-4 and TRBJ1-4; TRBD1 is a possible D gene (5 bases). V was cut by 3 bases and J by 4 bases, with 12 bases left in between. The CDR3 covers 15 residues. The CDR3 is CASSFQGALNEKLFF. The CDR3 bases are TGTGCCAGCAGTTTTCAAGGGGCACTTAATGAAAAACTGTTTTTT.

This clonotype has only a few counts. The chain couples TRBV20-1 to TRBJ2-2, with 7 bases lining up with TRBD2. CDR3 length: 14 residues. V was pared by 1 base and J by 7 bases, with 6 bases of the junction left unmatched. Looked up from germline, CDR1 is DFQATT and CDR2 is SNEGSKA (reference sequence). Here the CDR3 reads CSARGGRGHGELFF. The CDR3 DNA follows: TGCAGTGCTAGAGGGGGGAGGGGTCACGGGGAGCTGTTTTTT.

The chain joins TRBV28 to TRBJ1-5; TRBD1 might be the D (5 bases). Germline V gives CDR1 MDHEN, CDR2 SYDVKM. Trimming pared 7 bases from V and 3 bases from J, leaving 16 bases between. This CDR3 has 15 residues. The CDR3 is CASTLYGGDNQPQHF. CDR3 bases: TGTGCCAGCACACTTTACGGGGGGGACAATCAGCCCCAGCATTTT.

The V call is TRBV28, the J call TRBJ2-1, with 8 bases that match TRBD1. V gave up 10 bases and J gave up 3 bases; unmatched junction bases: 5. This CDR3 region has 13 residues. Germline V lookup: CDR1 MDHEN, CDR2 SYDVKM. CDR3 sequence: CAINDRGYNEQFF. The CDR3 region has the DNA TGTGCCATCAACGACAGGGGCTACAATGAGCAGTTCTTC.

CDR3: CASTRNPSTDTQYF. CDR3 nucleotides: TGTGCCAGTACCAGAAACCCTAGCACAGATACGCAGTATTTT. This chain links TRBV6-1 with TRBJ2-3, with D unclear. Per the germline V gene, CDR1 is MNHNS and CDR2 is SASEGT. CDR3 length equals 14 residues. V lost 9 bases and J 0 bases, leaving 13 bases between the germline ends.

V gene TRBV10-3 combines with J gene TRBJ1-2, with TRBD1 as a possible D gene (5 bases). This CDR3 region has 15 residues. Germline values: CDR1 ENHRY, CDR2 SYGVKD. Trimming removed 3 bases from V and 4 bases from J, with 15 bases in between. In nucleotides, the CDR3 is TGTGCCATCAGTGATGAGGGGAGGGAGACCTATGGCTACACCTTC. It specifies CAISDEGRETYGYTF.

This clonotype showed up many times. The V gene is TRBV11-2, the J gene TRBJ2-5; 12 nucleotides match TRBD2. The CDR3 is 16 residues long. Germline assignment: CDR1 SGHAT and CDR2 FQNNGV. V was clipped by 2 bases and J by 7 bases; unmatched bases: 8. The CDR3: CASSLQSSGGAGTQYF. DNA for the CDR3: TGTGCCAGCAGCTTACAGTCTAGCGGGGGGGCGGGGACCCAGTACTTC.

The chain couples TRBV10-3 to TRBJ1-4; D gene uncertain. The germline V and J ends were trimmed by 8 bases and 7 bases, with 14 bases remaining between them. Germline V gene data show CDR1 as ENHRY and CDR2 as SYGVKD. The CDR3 loop spans 13 amino acids. The CDR3 bases are TGTGCCATCGGCGGAGGGATTTCTGAAAAACTGTTTTTT. Translation gives CAIGGGISEKLFF.

This clonotype occurred a few times. The chain recombines TRBV5-1 with TRBJ2-3; TRBD1 aligns across 10 bases. The germline V gene has CDR1 SGHRS and CDR2 YFSETQ. V shed 4 bases and J 0 bases; nucleotides not matched to a gene: 14. This CDR3 spans 19 amino acids. The CDR3 is CASSKAGTGVLRSTDTQYF. In nucleotides, the CDR3 is TGCGCCAGCAGCAAGGCCGGGACAGGGGTTCTTAGGAGCACAGATACGCAGTATTTT.

The DNA of the CDR3 is TGTGCCAGCAGTTTCTCAGCTAGGCTAGCGGGTTTTACAAAAAACATTCAGTACTTC. Translated, it gives CASSFSARLAGFTKNIQYF. The chain has TRBV28 and TRBJ2-4; 8 positions agree with TRBD2. Germline assignment: CDR1 MDHEN and CDR2 SYDVKM. The CDR3 runs to 19 residues. V shed 3 bases, J shed 4 bases, and the junction held 17 bases outside the gene matches. Full variable domain (remainder filled in from reference TRBV28 and TRBJ2-4): DVKVTQSSRYLVKRTGEKVFLECVQDMDHENMFWYRQDPGLGLRLIYFSYDVKMKEKGDIPEGYSVSREKKERFSLILESASTNQTSMYLCASSFSARLAGFTKNIQYFGAGTRLSVL.

V and J are TRBV28 and TRBJ1-1; D uncertain. Germline lookup yields CDR1 MDHEN and CDR2 SYDVKM. Trimming removed 3 bases from V and 4 bases from J, with 12 bases in between. The CDR3 loop spans 14 amino acids. This CDR3 reads CASSLGDFFTEAFF. CDR3 coding DNA: TGTGCCAGCAGTTTGGGAGATTTCTTCACTGAAGCTTTCTTT. Variable domain in full (rest from reference TRBV28 and TRBJ1-1): DVKVTQSSRYLVKRTGEKVFLECVQDMDHENMFWYRQDPGLGLRLIYFSYDVKMKEKGDIPEGYSVSREKKERFSLILESASTNQTSMYLCASSLGDFFTEAFFGQGTRLTVV.

The sample holds many counts of this clonotype. This chain links TRBV7-8 with TRBJ2-2; D uncertain. CDR3 size: 16 residues. V lost 3 bases, J lost 0 bases, and 11 bases lay in between. The germline CDR1 and CDR2 sequences are SGHVS and FQNEAQ. The chain's CDR3 is CASSLSFTANTGELFF. CDR3 DNA: TGTGCCAGCAGCTTGAGCTTTACTGCGAACACCGGGGAGCTGTTTTTT.

This clonotype was counted many times. The chain links TRBV7-9 to TRBJ2-2, with D uncertain. CDR1 is SEHNR and CDR2 is FQNEAQ in the germline V gene (reference sequence). Trimming pared 5 bases from V and 0 bases from J, leaving 4 bases between. The CDR3 runs to 13 residues. CDR3 nucleotide sequence: TGTGCCAGCAGCCCCTCGAACACCGGGGAGCTGTTTTTT. It codes for CASSPSNTGELFF.

This clonotype was counted ten times or more. V usage is TRBV6-1 and J usage is TRBJ2-7; D gene unclear. Germline V gene lookup returns CDR1 MNHNS and CDR2 SASEGT. Trimming stripped 1 base from V and 3 bases from J, with 16 bases between. There are 16 residues in the CDR3. The CDR3 sequence is CASSEEQLAVSYEQYF. The CDR3 region has the DNA TGTGCCAGCAGTGAAGAACAACTGGCGGTCAGCTACGAGCAGTACTTC.

This clonotype occurred many times. The V call is TRBV7-8, the J call TRBJ2-1; 14 bases match TRBD2. V gave up 0 bases and J gave up 5 bases; unmatched junction bases: 6. Germline-derived CDR1 and CDR2 are SGHVS and FQNEAQ. This CDR3 region has 18 residues. The CDR3 loop reads CASSLAPLGLAGDNEQFF. Here the CDR3 DNA reads TGTGCCAGCAGCTTAGCGCCCCTGGGACTAGCGGGAGACAATGAGCAGTTCTTC.

This clonotype has a handful of counts. The V and J genes are TRBV27 and TRBJ2-1; D is uncertain. The CDR3 spans 13 residues. V shed 3 bases and J shed 6 bases, with 9 bases lying between them. Germline V gene sequence: CDR1 MNHEY, CDR2 SMNVEV (reference sequence). DNA of the CDR3: TGTGCCAGCAGTTTTTCTAGTATCAATGAGCAGTTCTTC. It is translated as CASSFSSINEQFF.

This clonotype was observed many times. V is TRBV7-9 and J is TRBJ2-5; D gene uncertain. The V and J ends lost 6 bases and 2 bases respectively, with 10 bases between them. The CDR3 contains 13 residues. Per germline, CDR1 SEHNR and CDR2 FQNEAQ (reference sequence). CDR3 residues: CASRPTGQETQYF. CDR3 coding DNA: TGTGCCAGCAGGCCTACCGGTCAAGAGACCCAGTACTTC.

This clonotype has a count of ten or more. The gene calls are TRBV5-1 and TRBJ2-1; maybe TRBD2 (7 bases). Germline-derived CDR1 and CDR2 are SGHRS and YFSETQ. There are 14 residues in the CDR3. V was pared by 4 bases and J by 4 bases, with 12 bases between. CDR3 loop: CASSGGANYNEQFF. CDR3 DNA sequence: TGCGCCAGCAGCGGGGGGGCCAATTACAATGAGCAGTTCTTC.

This sequence joins TRBV6-1 and TRBJ2-1; TRBD2 agrees at 13 bases. The germline V gene has CDR1 MNHNS and CDR2 SASEGT. The CDR3 covers 16 residues. J gave up 7 bases and V 5 bases, and 8 bases lay outside the gene matches. The CDR3 protein is CASSLTTSGGQNEQFF. In DNA form, the CDR3 reads TGTGCCAGCAGTCTCACGACTAGCGGGGGGCAGAATGAGCAGTTCTTC.

This clonotype was observed many times. V is TRBV3-1 and J is TRBJ2-4; D tentatively reads TRBD1 or TRBD2 (5 bases each). Trimming cost V 0 bases and J 1 base, with 13 bases left between them. CDR1 LGHDT and CDR2 YNNKEL come from the germline V gene (reference sequence). This CDR3 contains 17 residues. The CDR3: CASSQDFGGGAKNIQYF. The CDR3 nucleotides read TGTGCCAGCAGCCAAGATTTTGGGGGTGGGGCCAAAAACATTCAGTACTTC. The whole variable domain, filled in from reference TRBV3-1 and TRBJ2-4, reads DTAVSQTPKYLVTQMGNDKSIKCEQNLGHDTMYWYKQDSKKFLKIMFSYNNKELIINETVPNRFSPKSPDKAHLNLHINSLELGDSAVYFCASSQDFGGGAKNIQYFGAGTRLSVL.

This clonotype showed up just a few times. The rearrangement links TRBV6-2 or TRBV6-3 to TRBJ2-2; D unresolved. CDR3 length equals 15 residues. The germline CDR1 and CDR2 sequences are MNHEY and SVGEGT. V was pared by 1 base and J by 4 bases, with 10 bases between. The CDR3 sequence is CASSYYGLGTGELFF. CDR3 DNA: TGTGCCAGCAGTTACTACGGGCTTGGCACCGGGGAGCTGTTTTTT.

In nucleotides, the CDR3 is TGCAGTGCTAGAGCTCCAGGGGGCTTCTCCGAGCAGTACTTC. This codes for CSARAPGGFSEQYF. The chain links TRBV20-1 to TRBJ2-7; 8 positions match TRBD1. This CDR3 is 14 amino acids long. The germline V gene encodes CDR1 DFQATT and CDR2 SNEGSKA (reference sequence). V shed 1 base, J shed 6 bases, and the junction held 8 bases outside the gene matches.

This clonotype was seen many times. The chain carries TRBV20-1 and TRBJ2-3; D may be TRBD2 (6 bases). This CDR3 spans 12 amino acids. Trimming removed 3 bases at V and 3 bases at J, with 7 bases between. CDR1 and CDR2 from the germline V gene are DFQATT and SNEGSKA (reference sequence). This CDR3 reads CSARTSTDTQYF. For the CDR3, the DNA is TGCAGTGCTAGGACTAGTACAGATACGCAGTATTTT.

The table lists this clonotype with a few counts. The CDR3, as DNA: TGTGCCAGCAGCAGGGGGGGACTAGCGGGAGGCCAATACAATGAGCAGTTCTTC. Translating gives CASSRGGLAGGQYNEQFF. The J gene is TRBJ2-1, the V gene TRBV3-1; TRBD2 matches 15 bases. V lost 5 bases, J lost 4 bases, and 9 bases stayed unmatched. There are 18 residues in the CDR3. Germline CDR1 and CDR2: LGHDT and YNNKEL (reference sequence).

This clonotype was detected many times. V is TRBV20-1 and J is TRBJ2-1; 7 bases align to TRBD2. CDR3 length: 14 residues. After removal of 3 bases from V and 3 bases from J, the junction contained 5 bases not matched to a gene. Germline-derived CDR1 and CDR2 are DFQATT and SNEGSKA (reference sequence). The CDR3 loop reads CSASSGGNYNEQFF. The CDR3 nucleotides read TGCAGTGCTAGTTCCGGGGGGAACTACAATGAGCAGTTCTTC.

This clonotype showed up many times. This rearrangement joins TRBV20-1 to TRBJ1-2, with 8 bases identical to TRBD1. The CDR3 is made up of 14 amino acids. The V gene end was trimmed by 6 bases and the J gene end by 2 bases; junction bases not matched to a gene: 8. Looked up from germline, CDR1 is DFQATT and CDR2 is SNEGSKA (reference sequence). CDR3 in amino acids: CSATISGGNYGYTF. The CDR3, as DNA: TGCAGTGCCACCATTTCAGGGGGCAACTATGGCTACACCTTC.